This T cell receptor (beta chain) was sequenced for a study of post-analysis software for immune sequencing data. Study as a whole: Relapsing-remitting, secondary progressive and progressive-relapsing multiple sclerosis were all included among the disease courses.

The library was made from cDNA and included unique molecular identifiers. Starting from about 1 to 10 million T cells, the study yielded approximately 460,000 cDNA molecules. A single record per CDR3 protein comes from TCRdb applying MiXCR to the PCR reads. The sample comprises 800,000 to 950,000 distinct CDR3 sequences, roughly 50% of which are singletons, and 4.6% rests with the top ten. The sequenced sample was blood. This TCR derives from a girl aged 10 to 17 with multiple sclerosis.

The CDR3 reads CASSQTGATNTEAFF. CDR3 DNA sequence: TGTGCCAGCAGCCAGACAGGGGCTACGAACACTGAAGCTTTCTTT. The gene calls are TRBV7-9 and TRBJ1-1, with 8 bases identical to TRBD1. After removal of 5 bases from V and 1 base from J, the junction contained 6 bases not matched to a gene. The CDR3 totals 15 residues. CDR1 and CDR2 from the germline V gene are SEHNR and FQNEAQ (reference sequence).